The 18 T cell receptor beta chains below were found in one sample sequenced in a study of blood T cell repertoires in COVID-19. Assay: immunoSEQ multiplex PCR; the TCRdb copy retains only in-frame clones and omits some. The sample lists 200,000 to 250,000 clones, 88% occurring once. Sequenced: PBMCs or T cells enriched from blood (not recorded which). The source of these receptors is a woman aged 30 to 39 who had been exposed to COVID-19.

J is TRBJ2-6 and V is TRBV5-4; possibly TRBD2 for D (6 bases). Trimming took off 4 bases at V and 4 bases at J, with 21 bases between the two ends. The CDR3 sequence is 18 residues long. In germline, CDR1 is SGHNT, CDR2 YYREEE (reference sequence). Here the CDR3 reads CASSLKRGALSGANVLTF. DNA of the CDR3: TGTGCCAGCAGCCTCAAACGCGGGGCACTTTCAGGGGCCAACGTCCTGACTTTC. Combining the CDR3 with reference TRBV5-4 and TRBJ2-6 gives the whole variable domain ETGVTQSPTHLIKTRGQQVTLRCSSQSGHNTVSWYQQALGQGPQFIFQYYREEENGRGNFPPRFSGLQFPNYSSELNVNALELDDSALYLCASSLKRGALSGANVLTFGAGSRLTVL.

This chain connects TRBV12-5 to TRBJ1-4; no definite D call. V was trimmed by 2 bases and J by 8 bases, leaving 6 bases between them. This CDR3 has 12 residues. From germline, CDR1 is LGHNT and CDR2 FRNRAP. The CDR3 DNA reads TGTGCTAGTGGTTTGACTCGCGAAAAACTGTTTTTT. Its translation: CASGLTREKLFF.

This chain joins TRBV30 and TRBJ2-7; 7 bases map to TRBD1. CDR1 and CDR2 (germline): GTSNPN, SVGIG (reference sequence). Trimming at V came to 4 bases and at J to 2 bases, leaving 5 bases not matched to a gene. The CDR3 loop spans 13 amino acids. The CDR3: CAWTGGSAYEQYF. The CDR3 DNA follows: TGTGCCTGGACAGGGGGTTCGGCCTACGAGCAGTACTTC.

The chain carries TRBV4-1 and TRBJ2-7, with 10 bases matching TRBD1. V gave up 4 bases and J gave up 7 bases; unmatched junction bases: 10. Germline loops: CDR1 MGHRA, CDR2 YSYEKL. This CDR3 region has 15 residues. CDR3 amino acids: CASSPRDRGIREQYF. The CDR3 DNA is TGCGCCAGCAGCCCCCGGGACAGGGGAATTCGGGAGCAGTACTTC.

The chain couples TRBV19 to TRBJ2-7; 10 positions agree with TRBD1. The V gene end was trimmed by 3 bases and the J gene end by 5 bases; junction bases not matched to a gene: 7. Germline-derived CDR1 and CDR2 are LNHDA and SQIVND (reference sequence). The CDR3 contains 15 residues. CDR3 DNA: TGTGCCAGTAGTATCTCTTGGACAGGGGGGGACGAGCAGTACTTC. Protein sequence: CASSISWTGGDEQYF.

The chain is built from TRBV18 and TRBJ2-7, with 7 bases lining up with TRBD2. Trimming cost V 6 bases and J 3 bases; bases outside gene matches: 8. CDR3 length: 14 amino acids. Germline assignment: CDR1 KGHSH and CDR2 LQKENI. The CDR3 protein is CASSGGVAIYEQYF. DNA of the CDR3: TGTGCCAGCTCGGGAGGGGTGGCGATCTACGAGCAGTACTTC. Together with reference TRBV18 and TRBJ2-7, the CDR3 gives the full variable domain: NAGVMQNPRHLVRRRGQEARLRCSPMKGHSHVYWYRQLPEEGLKFMVYLQKENIIDESGMPKERFSAEFPKEGPSILRIQQVVRGDSAAYFCASSGGVAIYEQYFGPGTRLTVT.

The V gene is TRBV2, the J gene TRBJ2-2, with 14 bases lining up with TRBD2. Trimming cost V 7 bases and J 6 bases; bases outside gene matches: 7. This CDR3 comprises 16 residues. Germline V gene data show CDR1 as SNHLY and CDR2 as FYNNEI. CDR3 DNA: TGTGCCAGCAAAGGGACTAGCGGGAGTATTTCCGGGGAGCTGTTTTTT. It specifies CASKGTSGSISGELFF.

The chain recombines TRBV2 with TRBJ2-4, with 11 bases that match TRBD1. CDR1 SNHLY and CDR2 FYNNEI come from the germline V gene. With 0 bases clipped from V and 7 bases from J, the junction kept 5 bases outside the gene matches. The CDR3 has 16 amino acids. CDR3 sequence (DNA): TGTGCCAGCAGTGAAGCCCGGGGACAGGGGGGGAACATTCAGTACTTC. It is translated as CASSEARGQGGNIQYF. Filled out from reference TRBV2 and TRBJ2-4, the complete variable domain reads EPEVTQTPSHQVTQMGQEVILRCVPISNHLYFYWYRQILGQKVEFLVSFYNNEISEKSEIFDDQFSVERPDGSNFTLKIRSTKLEDSAMYFCASSEARGQGGNIQYFGAGTRLSVL.

This clone was found once. The CDR3 DNA reads TGCGCCAGCATGCGCCCAGCGGGAGGCGGGGAGACCCAGTACTTC. Protein sequence: CASMRPAGGGETQYF. This chain uses TRBV5-1 with TRBJ2-5; 9 bases fit TRBD2. The J segment lost 5 bases and the V segment lost 6 bases, leaving 11 bases of the junction unmatched. CDR1 is SGHRS and CDR2 is YFSETQ in the germline V gene. The CDR3 is 15 amino acids.

The chain employs TRBV5-1 and TRBJ2-2; D unresolved. Germline V gives CDR1 SGHRS, CDR2 YFSETQ. The CDR3 consists of 15 residues. The V end lost 0 bases, the J end lost 0 bases, and 6 bases lay between the germline ends. CDR3 in DNA: TGCGCCAGCAGCTTGGGGCTAGCGAACACCGGGGAGCTGTTTTTT. This codes for CASSLGLANTGELFF.

The chain joins TRBV29-1 to TRBJ2-1, with a weak D call TRBD2 (6 bases). The germline V gene has CDR1 SQVTM and CDR2 ANQGSEA. The V end lost 5 bases, the J end lost 0 bases, and 14 bases lay between the germline ends. The CDR3 loop spans 15 amino acids. The CDR3 sequence is CSVSTGLRSYNEQFF. The CDR3 coding sequence is TGCAGCGTTTCAACGGGACTTCGCTCCTACAATGAGCAGTTCTTC.

The chain combines TRBV5-1 with TRBJ2-1; TRBD1 aligns across 9 bases. V trimming: 7 bases; J trimming: 8 bases; junction bases outside the gene matches: 13. Germline V CDR1 and CDR2: SGHRS, YFSETQ. The CDR3 runs to 15 residues. This chain's CDR3 is CASQRQTGGTDEQFF. CDR3 coding DNA: TGCGCCAGCCAAAGGCAGACAGGGGGAACGGATGAGCAGTTCTTC.

The V call is TRBV28, the J call TRBJ1-5, with D tentatively TRBD1 (6 bases). The CDR3 totals 15 residues. V lost 11 bases, J lost 4 bases, and 21 bases lay in between. CDR1 and CDR2 (germline): MDHEN, SYDVKM. The DNA of the CDR3 is TGTGCCGCGAATACCGGGACAATCCGAAATCAGCCCCAGCATTTT. It is translated as CAANTGTIRNQPQHF.

The chain uses TRBV19 and TRBJ2-7; D perhaps matches TRBD1 (6 bases). Germline V gene sequence: CDR1 LNHDA, CDR2 SQIVND (reference sequence). This CDR3 is 13 amino acids long. V was shortened by 6 bases and J by 6 bases, with 15 bases between the two germline ends. CDR3 nucleotide sequence: TGTGCCAGTAGGCAGGACAGAATCGGCGAGCAGTACTTC. Its translation: CASRQDRIGEQYF.

The rearrangement joins TRBV29-1 to TRBJ2-5; D might be TRBD2 (5 bases). The germline V gene has CDR1 SQVTM and CDR2 ANQGSEA. V was clipped by 4 bases and J by 5 bases, with 20 bases between them. The CDR3 extends over 15 amino acids. The CDR3 sequence is CSVGRSGNLGETQYF. DNA of the CDR3: TGCAGCGTTGGGCGCAGCGGTAACTTAGGGGAGACCCAGTACTTC.

The rearrangement links TRBV7-9 to TRBJ2-7; 8 bases line up with TRBD2. V lost 2 bases, J lost 2 bases, and 8 bases stayed unmatched. The CDR3 length is 16 residues. CDR1 is SEHNR, CDR2 FQNEAQ, per germline (reference sequence). This CDR3 reads CASSLTGTSNTYEQYF. The CDR3 DNA reads as TGTGCCAGCAGCTTAACGGGGACTAGTAATACCTACGAGCAGTACTTC.

In DNA, the CDR3 is TGTGCCAGCAGCACCCATACAGGGGGTGAGCAGTTCTTC. Its protein product is CASSTHTGGEQFF. The chain combines TRBV6-5 with TRBJ2-1, with 8 bases matching TRBD1. The CDR3 is 13 residues long. V shed 6 bases and J 9 bases; nucleotides not matched to a gene: 7. Germline V CDR1 and CDR2: MNHEY, SVGAGI.

The chain employs TRBV7-8 and TRBJ1-5, with D perhaps matching TRBD1 (5 bases). The CDR3 runs to 13 residues. Trimming left V 5 bases short and J 2 bases short, with 7 bases between. CDR1 and CDR2 from the germline V gene are SGHVS and FQNEAQ. Written as DNA, the CDR3 is TGTGCCAGCAGCACACAGGGCAATCAGCCCCAGCATTTT. As protein: CASSTQGNQPQHF.